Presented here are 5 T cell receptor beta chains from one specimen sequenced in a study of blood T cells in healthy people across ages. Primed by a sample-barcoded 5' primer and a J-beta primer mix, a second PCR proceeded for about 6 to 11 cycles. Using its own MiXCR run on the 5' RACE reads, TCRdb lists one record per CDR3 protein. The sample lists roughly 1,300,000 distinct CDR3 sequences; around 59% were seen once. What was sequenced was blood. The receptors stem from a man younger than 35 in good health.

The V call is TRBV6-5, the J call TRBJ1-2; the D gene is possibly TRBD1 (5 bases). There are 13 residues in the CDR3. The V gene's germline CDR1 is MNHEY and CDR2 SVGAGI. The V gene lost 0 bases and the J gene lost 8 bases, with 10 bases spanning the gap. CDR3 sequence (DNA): TGTGCCAGCAGTTACTCTGAGGGGCGGGGCTACACCTTC. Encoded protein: CASSYSEGRGYTF.

CDR3 residues: CASSSRRNTEAFF. CDR3 in DNA: TGTGCCAGCAGCTCCAGGCGGAACACTGAAGCTTTCTTT. The V call is TRBV14, the J call TRBJ1-1, with D hard to call. CDR1 and CDR2 (germline): SGHDN, FVKESK. V lost 5 bases, J lost 1 base, and 8 bases lay in between. The CDR3 consists of 13 residues.

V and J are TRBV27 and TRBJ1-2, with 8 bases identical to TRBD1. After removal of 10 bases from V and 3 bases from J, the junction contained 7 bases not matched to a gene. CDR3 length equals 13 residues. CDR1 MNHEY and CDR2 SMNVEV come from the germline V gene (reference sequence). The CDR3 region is CATRTGGDYGYTF. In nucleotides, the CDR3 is TGTGCCACCCGAACAGGGGGGGACTATGGCTACACCTTC.

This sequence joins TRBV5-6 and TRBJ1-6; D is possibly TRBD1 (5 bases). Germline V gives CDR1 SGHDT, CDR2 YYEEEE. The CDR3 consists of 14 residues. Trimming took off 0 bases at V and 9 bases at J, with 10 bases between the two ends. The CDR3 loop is CASSLVGASSPLHF. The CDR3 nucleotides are TGTGCCAGCAGCTTGGTAGGGGCGAGTTCACCCCTCCACTTT.

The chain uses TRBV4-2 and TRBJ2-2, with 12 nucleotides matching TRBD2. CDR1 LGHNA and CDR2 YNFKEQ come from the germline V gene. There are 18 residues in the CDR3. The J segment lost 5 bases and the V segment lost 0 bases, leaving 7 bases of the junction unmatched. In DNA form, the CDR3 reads TGTGCCAGCAGCCAAGAGTGGCTAGCGGGGGGGCGAACCGGGGAGCTGTTTTTT. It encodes CASSQEWLAGGRTGELFF.